This entry lists 15 T cell receptor beta chains sequenced from one sample in a study of blood T cell repertoires in COVID-19. Sequencing was performed with immunoSEQ multiplex PCR; in TCRdb, only in-frame clones are kept and a portion is missing. The sample lists around 400,000 clones; approximately 91% were seen once. Material: PBMCs or T cells enriched from blood (not recorded which). Receptors originate from a woman aged 40 to 55 who had been exposed to COVID-19.

The chain employs TRBV7-9 and TRBJ1-2; 8 nucleotides match TRBD1. In germline, CDR1 is SEHNR, CDR2 FQNEAQ (reference sequence). The CDR3 length is 14 residues. The ends lost 5 bases at V and 3 bases at J; junction bases unmatched: 5. CDR3 residues: CASSAKTGDYGYTF. CDR3 nucleotide sequence: TGTGCCAGCAGCGCCAAGACAGGGGACTATGGCTACACCTTC.

The chain couples TRBV12-3 or TRBV12-4 to TRBJ2-5, with TRBD1 identical over 7 bases. J lost 4 bases, V lost 8 bases, and 4 bases had no gene match. CDR3 length: 12 residues. The CDR3 DNA follows: TGTGCCAGCCAGGGACAGACAGAGACCCAGTACTTC. It specifies CASQGQTETQYF.

V usage is TRBV15 and J usage is TRBJ1-5, with unresolved D. V gave up 5 bases and J gave up 4 bases, with 18 bases separating them. The CDR3 covers 16 residues. Germline lookup yields CDR1 LNHNV and CDR2 YYDKDF (reference sequence). The CDR3 coding sequence is TGTGCCACCAGCTTTAGTTTAACGGAGGTAAATCAGCCCCAGCATTTT. This gives the protein CATSFSLTEVNQPQHF. Full variable domain (outside the CDR3, taken from reference TRBV15 and TRBJ1-5): DAMVIQNPRYQVTQFGKPVTLSCSQTLNHNVMYWYQQKSSQAPKLLFHYYDKDFNNEADTPDNFQSRRPNTSFCFLDIRSPGLGDTAMYLCATSFSLTEVNQPQHFGDGTRLSIL.

This chain links TRBV5-4 with TRBJ1-1; D might be TRBD1 (6 bases). Germline assignment: CDR1 SGHNT and CDR2 YYREEE (reference sequence). This CDR3 spans 14 amino acids. V lost 4 bases and J lost 2, with 12 bases in between. The DNA for the CDR3 is TGTGCCAGCAGCCCAACGACAGGTAACACTGAAGCTTTCTTT. Its translation: CASSPTTGNTEAFF.

V and J are TRBV3-1 (or the pseudogene TRBV3-2) and TRBJ2-1; D is unclear. Germline loops: CDR1 LGHDT, CDR2 YNNKEL (reference sequence). V lost 0 bases and J 2 bases, leaving 17 bases between the germline ends. This CDR3 contains 18 residues. The CDR3 DNA follows: TGTGCCAGCAGCCAAGAAGACGGTGTTAGCCCCCCCTACAATGAGCAGTTCTTC. Protein sequence: CASSQEDGVSPPYNEQFF.

The rearrangement uses TRBV5-4 and TRBJ2-1; the D gene is possibly TRBD1 (5 bases). Germline values: CDR1 SGHNT, CDR2 YYREEE (reference sequence). CDR3 length equals 13 residues. The V end lost 1 base, the J end lost 7 bases, and 9 bases lay between the germline ends. This CDR3 reads CASSLQGSNEQFF. The DNA of the CDR3 is TGTGCCAGCAGCTTGCAGGGCTCAAATGAGCAGTTCTTC.

This chain uses TRBV6-2 or TRBV6-3 with TRBJ2-2; 8 bases agree with TRBD2. The V segment lost 5 bases and the J segment 3 bases; nucleotides outside the gene matches: 8. This CDR3 has 16 amino acids. Germline CDR1 reads MNHEY; CDR2 reads SVGEGT. The CDR3 nucleotides read TGTGCCAGCAGTACCCCTGGCGGGGGGCACACCGGGGAGCTGTTTTTT. Amino acids: CASSTPGGGHTGELFF.

This clone was observed once. The rearrangement links TRBV24-1 to TRBJ2-3; 8 bases match TRBD2. After removal of 3 bases from V and 5 bases from J, the junction contained 18 bases not matched to a gene. This CDR3 has 19 residues. CDR1 and CDR2 from the germline V gene are KGHDR and SFDVKD. The CDR3 sequence: CATSDSVIGEREQQDTQYF. CDR3 nucleotide sequence: TGTGCCACCAGTGATAGTGTGATCGGTGAGCGGGAGCAACAAGATACGCAGTATTTT.

The rearrangement uses TRBV6-4 and TRBJ2-4; the D is unclear. Germline CDR1 MRHNA, CDR2 SNTAGT. CDR3 length: 14 amino acids. Trimming took off 3 bases at V and 5 bases at J, with 11 bases between the two ends. Here the CDR3 reads CASSEIGFQNIQYF. The CDR3 region has the DNA TGTGCCAGCAGTGAAATCGGTTTTCAAAACATTCAGTACTTC.

The chain recombines TRBV24-1 with TRBJ1-2, with a tentative D call TRBD1 (6 bases). Germline-derived CDR1 and CDR2 are KGHDR and SFDVKD. The CDR3 is 14 residues long. V was clipped by 3 bases and J by 4 bases, with 11 bases between them. The CDR3 loop reads CATSDPAGVYGYTF. The CDR3 region has the DNA TGTGCCACCAGTGATCCCGCAGGGGTCTATGGCTACACCTTC.

As for this clone: The junction shows a germline mismatch at one end, possibly a read error. This chain joins TRBV7-7 and TRBJ2-1; 9 bases are a match to TRBD2. CDR3 size: 17 residues. Germline V gene sequence: CDR1 SSHAT, CDR2 FNYEAQ (reference sequence). DNA of the CDR3: TGTGCTAGCAGCTTAGCTTTCGCGGGAGGGCAATACAATGAGCAGTTCTTC. Translating it yields CASSLAFAGGQYNEQFF.

The J gene is TRBJ2-4, the V gene TRBV20-1; D may be TRBD2 (6 bases). The germline V and J ends were trimmed by 2 bases and 10 bases, with 9 bases remaining between them. Per the germline V gene, CDR1 is DFQATT and CDR2 is SNEGSKA (reference sequence). The CDR3 length is 11 residues. The CDR3 region has the DNA TGCAGTGCTAGAAGTCGGGAGATTCAGTACTTC. Residues: CSARSREIQYF.

The CDR3 loop is CASSISGVEQFF. CDR3 nucleotide sequence: TGTGCCAGCAGTATTTCAGGGGTGGAGCAGTTCTTC. The rearrangement uses TRBV12-3 or TRBV12-4 and TRBJ2-1, with D possibly matching TRBD1 (6 bases). V was cut by 5 bases and J by 10 bases, with 12 bases left in between. The CDR3 spans 12 residues.

The V gene is TRBV9, the J gene TRBJ2-3; TRBD2 matches 7 bases. The V and J ends lost 0 bases and 0 bases, in that order; junction bases with no gene match: 1. The CDR3 sequence is 15 residues long. Germline CDR1 SGDLS, CDR2 YYNGEE. The CDR3 DNA reads TGTGCCAGCAGCGTAGTCGGGGGGAGCACAGATACGCAGTATTTT. It specifies CASSVVGGSTDTQYF.

The chain combines TRBV19 with TRBJ1-2; 7 bases line up with TRBD1. Germline CDR1 LNHDA, CDR2 SQIVND (reference sequence). CDR3 length: 13 amino acids. The ends lost 7 bases at V and 4 bases at J; junction bases unmatched: 6. This CDR3 is CASTLGQFYGYTF. The DNA of the CDR3 is TGTGCCAGTACCTTGGGACAGTTCTATGGCTACACCTTC.